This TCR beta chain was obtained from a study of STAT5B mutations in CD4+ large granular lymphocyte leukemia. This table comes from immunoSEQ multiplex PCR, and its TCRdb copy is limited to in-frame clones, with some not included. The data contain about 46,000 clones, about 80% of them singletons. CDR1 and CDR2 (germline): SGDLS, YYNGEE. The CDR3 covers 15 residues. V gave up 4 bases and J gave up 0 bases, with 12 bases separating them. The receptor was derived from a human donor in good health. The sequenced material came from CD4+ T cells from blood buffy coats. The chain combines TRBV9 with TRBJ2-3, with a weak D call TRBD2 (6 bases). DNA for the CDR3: TGTGCCAGCAGCCCGGGGGAGACTAGCACAGATACGCAGTATTTT. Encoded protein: CASSPGETSTDTQYF.